Described below is a single T cell receptor beta chain sequence and its context. This entry belongs to a study of blood T cell repertoires in COVID-19. Here immunoSEQ multiplex PCR was the method, and the copy in TCRdb shows in-frame clones only, minus some. Counted here are a few hundred thousand clones, roughly nine tenths occurring once; the ten biggest clones make up around 1%. Participants were aged 18 to 89 years, lived in about 26 US areas, and enrolled virtually. The J segment lost 5 bases and the V segment lost 10 bases, leaving 6 bases of the junction unmatched. This CDR3 comprises 15 residues. Looked up from germline, CDR1 is MNHEY and CDR2 is SVGAGI.

The rearrangement links TRBV6-5 to TRBJ2-6; TRBD1 agrees at 12 bases. The sample consisted of PBMCs or T cells enriched from blood (not recorded which). This clonotype was obtained from a man between 18 and 29 years old who had recovered from COVID-19. This chain's CDR3 is CAIGTGGARANVLTF. In DNA form, the CDR3 reads TGTGCCATCGGGACAGGGGGCGCCCGGGCCAACGTCCTGACTTTC.